The clone carrying this T cell receptor (beta chain) was detected ten times or more. Its target is unknown. One end of the junction is discordant with germline, which a read error may explain. This record comes from a study of T cells in Graves' hyperthyroidism and ophthalmopathy. Findings of the study overall: The authors' 13 V-J model separated ophthalmopathy from stable hyperthyroidism. Also found in blood were most expanded thyroid clonotypes above 0.001.

Germline CDR1 reads SGHAT; CDR2 reads FQNNGV. This CDR3 contains 13 residues. What was amplified from RNA transcripts were TCR beta CDR3 regions. With the HTBI primer set, the TCR CDR3 went through a first round of RT-PCR. TCRdb reanalysed the multiplex PCR reads using MiXCR and keeps one entry per CDR3 protein. The table lists some 370,000 distinct CDR3 sequences, about an eighth of them singletons. The sequencing sample was made of blood. This TCR derives from a man between 50 and 59 years old with Graves' ophthalmopathy. The chain joins TRBV11-2 to TRBJ2-7; D gene unclear. In DNA, the CDR3 is TGTACCAGCAGCCTTATCTACTCCTACGAGCAGTACTTC. Its protein is CTSSLIYSYEQYF.